Listed below are T cell receptor beta chains from one sample, sequenced in a study of blood T cell repertoires in COVID-19. Generated by immunoSEQ multiplex PCR, the TCRdb table keeps only in-frame clones and is missing some. The repertoire holds some 360,000 clones, with more than 70% as singletons. Sequencing was done on a sample of peripheral blood. The receptors were sampled from a woman aged 55-75 years with COVID-19, enrolled during active disease. CDR3s leave out the opening cysteine and the closing phenylalanine or tryptophan. The D gene is left open where the match is weak.

J,D,V,CDR3
TRBJ1-2,TRBD1,TRBV12-3/TRBV12-4,ASTRTGYGYT
TRBJ2-3,TRBD2,TRBV5-5,ASSLGSSGVADTQY
TRBJ1-2,TRBD1,TRBV6-5,ASRETGNYGYT
TRBJ1-2,TRBD1,TRBV10-3,AIRPRQGDGYT
TRBJ1-4,TRBD1,TRBV5-1,ASSPGQTPNEKLF
TRBJ1-5,.,TRBV28,ASTNQGLGNQPQH
TRBJ2-2,TRBD1,TRBV7-3,ASSRTGLGQGNTGELF
TRBJ1-4,.,TRBV10-2,ASTHEGEGANEKLF
TRBJ2-3,TRBD2,TRBV5-1,ASSLGLAGATDTQY
TRBJ2-7,TRBD2,TRBV7-2,ASSLESGDYEQY
TRBJ1-4,.,TRBV18,ASSPYNAGTNEKLF
TRBJ1-4,.,TRBV6-5,ASSTGSGNEKLF
TRBJ2-7,TRBD2,TRBV5-1,ASSLEASGGSEQY
TRBJ1-1,.,TRBV12-3/TRBV12-4,ASLGGTEAF
TRBJ1-2,TRBD1,TRBV5-1,ASSLLAGGANLYGYT
TRBJ2-7,TRBD1,TRBV3-1/TRBV3-2,ASSQGTGPFYEQY
TRBJ2-1,TRBD2,TRBV7-6,ASSLVTSGVANEQF
TRBJ1-4,.,TRBV29-1,SVLGGDATNEKLF
TRBJ2-7,TRBD2,TRBV7-6,ASSSGGGSSYEQY